This T cell receptor (beta chain) was captured in a study of blood T cell repertoires in COVID-19. About the research overall: Specimens from acute and convalescent COVID-19 originated in the United States, Italy and Spain. Nucleic acid was either cDNA or gDNA, and it came from T cells, B-cell-depleted T cells, or PBMCs.

Per the authors' pipeline: Scientists estimated how many nucleated cells there were by amplifying reference gene primers. Profiling relied on immunoSEQ multiplex PCR, and the TCRdb table lists in-frame clones only, not all of them. The V and J calls and clone size are taken from that table; D and trimming were inferred from the DNA. The data contain around 620,000 clones, approximately 90% of them seen just once; the ten biggest clones take up under 0.3%. V lost 6 bases to trimming and J lost 4 bases; unmatched junction nucleotides: 8. Germline V gene lookup returns CDR1 SNHLY and CDR2 FYNNEI. The CDR3 has 14 amino acids.

The chain uses TRBV2 and TRBJ2-5; 7 bases map to TRBD2. This receptor was obtained from a young woman with acute or convalescent COVID-19. The specimen sequenced was peripheral blood. This CDR3 is CASSQTTGGETQYF. CDR3 coding DNA: TGTGCCAGCAGCCAAACGACGGGGGGAGAGACCCAGTACTTC.